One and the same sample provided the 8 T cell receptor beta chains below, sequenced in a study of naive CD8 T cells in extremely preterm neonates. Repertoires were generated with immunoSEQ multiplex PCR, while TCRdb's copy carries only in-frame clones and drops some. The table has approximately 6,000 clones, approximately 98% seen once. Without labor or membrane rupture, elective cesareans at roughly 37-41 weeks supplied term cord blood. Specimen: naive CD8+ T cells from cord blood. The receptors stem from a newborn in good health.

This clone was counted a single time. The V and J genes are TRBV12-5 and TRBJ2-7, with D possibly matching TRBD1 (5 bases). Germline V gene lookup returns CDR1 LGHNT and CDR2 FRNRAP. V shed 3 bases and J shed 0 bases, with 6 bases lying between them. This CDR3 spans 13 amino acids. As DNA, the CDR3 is TGTGCTAGTGGTTTAGACAGCTCCTACGAGCAGTACTTC. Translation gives CASGLDSSYEQYF.

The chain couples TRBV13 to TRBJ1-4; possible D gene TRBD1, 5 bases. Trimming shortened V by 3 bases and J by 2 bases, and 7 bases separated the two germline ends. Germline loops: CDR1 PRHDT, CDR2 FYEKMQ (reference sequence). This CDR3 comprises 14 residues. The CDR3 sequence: CASSFKGTNEKLFF. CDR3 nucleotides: TGTGCCAGCAGCTTTAAGGGGACTAATGAAAAACTGTTTTTT.

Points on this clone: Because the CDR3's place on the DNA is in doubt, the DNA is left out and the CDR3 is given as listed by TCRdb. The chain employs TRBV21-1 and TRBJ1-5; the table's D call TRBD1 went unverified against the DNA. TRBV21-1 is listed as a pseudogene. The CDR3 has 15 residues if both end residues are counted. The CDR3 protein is CASSKVGQGNQPQHF.

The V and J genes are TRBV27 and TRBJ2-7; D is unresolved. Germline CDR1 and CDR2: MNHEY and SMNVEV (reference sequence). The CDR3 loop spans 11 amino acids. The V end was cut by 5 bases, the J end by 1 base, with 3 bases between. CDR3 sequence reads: CASSQSYEQYF. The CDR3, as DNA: TGTGCCAGCAGTCAATCCTACGAGCAGTACTTC.

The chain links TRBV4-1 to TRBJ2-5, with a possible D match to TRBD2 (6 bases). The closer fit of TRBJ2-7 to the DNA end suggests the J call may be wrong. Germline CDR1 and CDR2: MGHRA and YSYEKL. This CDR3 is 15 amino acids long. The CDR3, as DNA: TGCGCCAGCAGCCAAGAAAGGGGAGGAGTATACGAGCAGTACTTC. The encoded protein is CASSQERGGVYEQYF.

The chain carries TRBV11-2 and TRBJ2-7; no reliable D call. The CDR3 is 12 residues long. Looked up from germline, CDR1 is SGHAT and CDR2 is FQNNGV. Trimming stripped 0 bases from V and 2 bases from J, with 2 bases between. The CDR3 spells CASSLDTYEQYF. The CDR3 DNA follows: TGTGCCAGCAGCTTAGACACCTACGAGCAGTACTTC.

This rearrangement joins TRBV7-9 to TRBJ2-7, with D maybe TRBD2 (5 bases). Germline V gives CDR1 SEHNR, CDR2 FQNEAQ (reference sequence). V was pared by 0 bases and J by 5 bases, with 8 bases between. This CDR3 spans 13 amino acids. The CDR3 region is CASSLASDDEQYF. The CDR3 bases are TGTGCCAGCAGCTTAGCTAGCGATGACGAGCAGTACTTC.

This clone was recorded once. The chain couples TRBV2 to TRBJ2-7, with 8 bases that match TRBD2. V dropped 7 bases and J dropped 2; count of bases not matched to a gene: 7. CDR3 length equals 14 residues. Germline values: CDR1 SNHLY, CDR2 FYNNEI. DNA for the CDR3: TGTGCCAGCATCCCGGGACTAGGGACCTACGAGCAGTACTTC. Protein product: CASIPGLGTYEQYF. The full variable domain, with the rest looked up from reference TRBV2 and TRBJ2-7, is EPEVTQTPSHQVTQMGQEVILRCVPISNHLYFYWYRQILGQKVEFLVSFYNNEISEKSEIFDDQFSVERPDGSNFTLKIRSTKLEDSAMYFCASIPGLGTYEQYFGPGTRLTVT.